Listed below are T cell receptor beta chains from one sample, sequenced in a study of blood T cell repertoires in COVID-19. The protocol was immunoSEQ multiplex PCR, while the TCRdb copy is restricted to in-frame clones and leaves out a portion. The repertoire consists of approximately 290,000 clones, with approximately 89% occurring once and the leading ten covering approximately 13%. Sequenced sample: peripheral blood. The receptors originated from an older woman with acute or convalescent COVID-19. The CDR3 runs from the conserved cysteine through the conserved F or W. D genes are given only for firm matches. Size tells how often a clone was seen (once, few, many) or the class of an expanded clone, and some rows leave it out.

J gene | D gene | clone size | V gene | CDR3 protein | CDR3 DNA
TRBJ2-7 | TRBD2 | NA | TRBV6-5 | CASRTGGGHEQYF | TGTGCCAGCAGAACCGGGGGGGGCCACGAGCAGTACTTC
TRBJ2-1 | TRBD2 | NA | TRBV7-6 | CASSLPGLAGYNEQFF | TGTGCCAGCAGCTTACCGGGACTAGCGGGATACAATGAGCAGTTCTTC
TRBJ2-7 | NA | NA | TRBV5-1 | CASSDSSYEQYF | TGCGCCAGCAGTGACAGCTCCTACGAGCAGTACTTC
TRBJ1-4 | NA | once | TRBV28 | CASSLDTPTNEKLFF | TGTGCCAGCAGTTTAGACACTCCAACTAATGAAAAACTGTTTTTT
TRBJ2-3 | NA | NA | TRBV5-5 | CASSLDRGTDTQYF | TGTGCCAGCAGCTTGGACAGGGGCACAGATACGCAGTATTTT
TRBJ1-1 | TRBD1 | NA | TRBV18 | CASSPPRGPTEAFF | TGTGCCAGCTCACCTCCCAGGGGGCCCACTGAAGCTTTCTTT
TRBJ2-3 | TRBD2 | NA | TRBV11-1 | CASSQGLAGPSDTQYF | TGTGCCAGCAGCCAAGGACTAGCGGGGCCGTCCGATACGCAGTATTTT
TRBJ1-5 | TRBD1 | NA | TRBV5-1 | CASSKGTDSNQPQHF | TGCGCCAGCAGCAAAGGGACAGATAGCAATCAGCCCCAGCATTTT
TRBJ1-6 | TRBD1 | NA | TRBV7-2 | CASRDRNNSPLHF | TGTGCCAGCCGGGACAGGAATAATTCACCCCTCCACTTT
TRBJ1-2 | NA | few | TRBV3-1/TRBV3-2 | CASSRNRVGYTF | TGTGCCAGCAGCCGGAACAGGGTTGGCTACACCTTC